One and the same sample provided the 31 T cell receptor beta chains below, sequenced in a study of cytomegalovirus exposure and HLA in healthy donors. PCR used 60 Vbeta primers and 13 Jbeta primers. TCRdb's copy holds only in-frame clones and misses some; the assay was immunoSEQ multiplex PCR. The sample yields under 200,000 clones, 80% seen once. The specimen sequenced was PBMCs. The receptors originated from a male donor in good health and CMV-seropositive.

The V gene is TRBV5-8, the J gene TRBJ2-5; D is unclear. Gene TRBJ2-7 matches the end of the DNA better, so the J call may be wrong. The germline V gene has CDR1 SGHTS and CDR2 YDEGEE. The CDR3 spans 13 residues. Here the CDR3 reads CASSFRRNYEQYF. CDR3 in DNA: TGTGCCAGCAGCTTTCGACGGAACTACGAGCAGTACTTC.

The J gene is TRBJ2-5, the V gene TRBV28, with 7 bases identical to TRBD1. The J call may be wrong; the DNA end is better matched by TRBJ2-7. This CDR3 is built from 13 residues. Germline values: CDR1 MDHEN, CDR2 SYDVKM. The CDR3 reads CASRKTGNYEQYF. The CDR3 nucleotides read TGTGCCAGCAGGAAGACAGGGAACTACGAGCAGTACTTC.

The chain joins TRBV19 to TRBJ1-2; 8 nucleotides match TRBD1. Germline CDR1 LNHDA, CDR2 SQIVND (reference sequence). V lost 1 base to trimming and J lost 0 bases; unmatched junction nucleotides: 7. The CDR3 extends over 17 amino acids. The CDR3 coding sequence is TGTGCCAGTAGTATAGTTGCGACAGGGGCAGCTAACTATGGCTACACCTTC. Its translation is CASSIVATGAANYGYTF.

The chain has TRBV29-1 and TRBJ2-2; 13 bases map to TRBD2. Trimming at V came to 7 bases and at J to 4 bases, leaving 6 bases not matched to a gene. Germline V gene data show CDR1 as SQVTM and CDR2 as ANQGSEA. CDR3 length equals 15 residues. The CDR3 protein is CSALGLAGATGELFF. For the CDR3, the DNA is TGCAGCGCTCTAGGACTAGCGGGAGCCACCGGGGAGCTGTTTTTT.

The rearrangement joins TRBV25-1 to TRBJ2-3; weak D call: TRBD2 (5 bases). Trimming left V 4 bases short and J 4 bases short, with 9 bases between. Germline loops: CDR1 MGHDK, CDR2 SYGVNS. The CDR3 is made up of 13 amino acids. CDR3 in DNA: TGTGCCAGCAGTGCCGGAGGAGCAGATACGCAGTATTTT. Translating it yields CASSAGGADTQYF.

For the CDR3, the DNA is TGTGCCAGCAGTTACTCTTACTACGAGCAGTACTTC. It encodes CASSYSYYEQYF. This rearrangement joins TRBV6-6 to TRBJ2-7; D remains ambiguous. Germline loops: CDR1 MNHNY, CDR2 SVGAGI (reference sequence). V was clipped by 0 bases and J by 3 bases, with 3 bases between them. The CDR3 sequence is 12 residues long.

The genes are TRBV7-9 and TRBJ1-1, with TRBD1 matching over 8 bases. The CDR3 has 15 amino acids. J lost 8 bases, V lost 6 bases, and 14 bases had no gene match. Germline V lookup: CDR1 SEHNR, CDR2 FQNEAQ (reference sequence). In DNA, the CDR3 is TGTGCCAGCAGTCCGGTTTTAGACAGGGGAGGCGAAGCTTTCTTT. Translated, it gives CASSPVLDRGGEAFF.

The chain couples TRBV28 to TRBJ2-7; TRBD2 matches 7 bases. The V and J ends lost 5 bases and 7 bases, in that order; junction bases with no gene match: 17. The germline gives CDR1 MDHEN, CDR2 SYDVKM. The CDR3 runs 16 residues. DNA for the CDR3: TGTGCCAGCAGTGTCATCAGTTGGGGAGGGACGAGTGAGCAGTACTTC. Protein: CASSVISWGGTSEQYF.

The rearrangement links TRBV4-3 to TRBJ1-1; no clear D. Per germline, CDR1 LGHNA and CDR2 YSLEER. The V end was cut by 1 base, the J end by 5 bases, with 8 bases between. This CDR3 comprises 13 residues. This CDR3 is CASSQGMRTEAFF. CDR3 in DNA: TGCGCCAGCAGCCAAGGAATGAGGACTGAAGCTTTCTTT.

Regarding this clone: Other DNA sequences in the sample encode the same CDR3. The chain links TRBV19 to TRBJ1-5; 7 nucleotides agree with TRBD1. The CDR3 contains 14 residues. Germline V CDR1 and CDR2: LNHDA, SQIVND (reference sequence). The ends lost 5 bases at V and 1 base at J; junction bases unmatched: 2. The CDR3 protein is CASSPQGSNQPQHF. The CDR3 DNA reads TGTGCCAGTAGTCCACAGGGGAGCAATCAGCCCCAGCATTTT.

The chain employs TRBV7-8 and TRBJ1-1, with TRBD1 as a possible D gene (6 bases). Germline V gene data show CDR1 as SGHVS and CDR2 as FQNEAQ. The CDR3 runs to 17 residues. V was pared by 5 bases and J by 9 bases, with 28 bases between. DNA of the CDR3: TGTGCCAGCAGCCCCCATGGCAGGGGTGAGGGTCTAGAGAAAGCTTTCTTT. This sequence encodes CASSPHGRGEGLEKAFF.

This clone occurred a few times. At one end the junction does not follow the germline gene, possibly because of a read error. The CDR3 here is CSSSSLQEGAFF. DNA of the CDR3: TGTTCCAGCAGCTCCCTACAGGAGGGAGCTTTCTTT. The chain employs TRBV7-9 and TRBJ1-1; D possibly corresponds to TRBD1 (5 bases). CDR1 is SEHNR, CDR2 FQNEAQ, per germline (reference sequence). This CDR3 is 12 amino acids long.

This chain's CDR3 is CASSSQSLDRYLYGYTF. DNA for the CDR3: TGTGCCAGCAGTTCTCAATCCCTCGACAGATATCTTTATGGCTACACCTTC. The rearrangement links TRBV28 to TRBJ1-2, with D maybe TRBD1 (5 bases). The germline CDR1 and CDR2 sequences are MDHEN and SYDVKM. The V gene lost 4 bases and the J gene lost 5 bases, with 23 bases spanning the gap. CDR3 length: 17 residues.

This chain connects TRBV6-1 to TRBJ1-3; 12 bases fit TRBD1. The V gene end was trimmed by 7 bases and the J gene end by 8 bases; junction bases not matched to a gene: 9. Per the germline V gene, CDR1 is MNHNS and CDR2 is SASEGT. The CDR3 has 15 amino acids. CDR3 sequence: CASKPGTGGEYTIYF. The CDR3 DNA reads TGTGCCAGCAAACCCGGGACAGGGGGCGAATACACCATATATTTT.

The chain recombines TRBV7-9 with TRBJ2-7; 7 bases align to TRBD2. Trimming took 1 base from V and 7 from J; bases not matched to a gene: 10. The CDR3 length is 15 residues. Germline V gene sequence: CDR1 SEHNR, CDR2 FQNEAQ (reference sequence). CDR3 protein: CASSLGGGTVEEQYF. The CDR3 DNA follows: TGTGCCAGCAGCTTAGGGGGGGGTACGGTAGAGGAGCAGTACTTC.

The DNA for the CDR3 is TGTGCCAGCAGCTCAAGCGGGAGTAACTACAATGAGCAGTTCTTC. The encoded protein is CASSSSGSNYNEQFF. This chain links TRBV6-5 with TRBJ2-1; 8 bases line up with TRBD2. The junction had 7 bases not matched to a gene; V was cut back by 6 bases and J by 3 bases. The germline CDR1 and CDR2 sequences are MNHEY and SVGAGI. The CDR3 has 15 amino acids.

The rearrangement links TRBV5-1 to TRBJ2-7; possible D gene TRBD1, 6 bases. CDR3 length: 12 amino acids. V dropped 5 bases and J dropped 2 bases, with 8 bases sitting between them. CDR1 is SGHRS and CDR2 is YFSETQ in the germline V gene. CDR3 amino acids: CASRQGTYEQYF. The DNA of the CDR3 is TGCGCCAGCAGACAGGGCACCTACGAGCAGTACTTC.

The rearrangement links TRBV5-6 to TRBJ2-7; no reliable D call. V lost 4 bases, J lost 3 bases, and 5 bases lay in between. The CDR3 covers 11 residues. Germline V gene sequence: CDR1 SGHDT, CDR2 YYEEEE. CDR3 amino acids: CASSVNYEQYF. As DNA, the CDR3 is TGTGCCAGCAGCGTAAACTACGAGCAGTACTTC.

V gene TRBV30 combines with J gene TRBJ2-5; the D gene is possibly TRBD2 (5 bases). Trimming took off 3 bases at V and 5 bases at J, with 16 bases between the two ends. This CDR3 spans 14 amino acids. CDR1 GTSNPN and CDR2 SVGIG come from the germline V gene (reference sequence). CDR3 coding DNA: TGTGCCTGGAGCCCGTGGGCGGGTATCGAGACCCAGTACTTC. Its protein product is CAWSPWAGIETQYF.

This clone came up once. CDR3 protein: CASSLATGGYEQYF. CDR3 bases: TGTGCCAGCAGCTTGGCGACAGGGGGCTACGAGCAGTACTTC. J is TRBJ2-7 and V is TRBV5-8; 9 nucleotides align to TRBD1. The CDR3 is made up of 14 amino acids. The ends lost 0 bases at V and 3 bases at J; junction bases unmatched: 1. Germline V gene data show CDR1 as SGHTS and CDR2 as YDEGEE.

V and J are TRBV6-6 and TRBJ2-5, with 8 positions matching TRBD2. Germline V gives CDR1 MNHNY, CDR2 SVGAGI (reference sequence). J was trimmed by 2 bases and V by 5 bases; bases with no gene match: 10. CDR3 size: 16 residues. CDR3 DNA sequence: TGTGCCAGCAGTCGGGGGGGGAGACACCCGCAAGAGACCCAGTACTTC. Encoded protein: CASSRGGRHPQETQYF.

In DNA, the CDR3 is TGTGCCAGCAGCTTAAGCGCCGGGGTCTATGGCTACACCTTC. It translates to CASSLSAGVYGYTF. The rearrangement links TRBV5-4 to TRBJ1-2; D not certain. The CDR3 is made up of 14 amino acids. The V end lost 2 bases, the J end lost 4 bases, and 12 bases lay between the germline ends. Germline values: CDR1 SGHNT, CDR2 YYREEE (reference sequence).

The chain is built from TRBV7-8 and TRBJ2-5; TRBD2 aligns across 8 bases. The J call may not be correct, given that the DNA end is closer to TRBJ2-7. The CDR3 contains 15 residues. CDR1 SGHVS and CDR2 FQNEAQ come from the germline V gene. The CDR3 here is CASSLAPSGSYEQYF. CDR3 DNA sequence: TGTGCCAGCAGCTTAGCCCCCAGCGGGAGCTACGAGCAGTACTTC.

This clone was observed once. The DNA for the CDR3 is TGTGCCAGCAGCCTTCTACTTATCCACGAGCAGTACTTC. Translated: CASSLLLIHEQYF. The chain uses TRBV7-2 and TRBJ2-7, with no clear D. The germline CDR1 and CDR2 sequences are SGHTA and FQGNSA. V lost 5 bases, J lost 5 bases, and 13 bases lay in between. This CDR3 comprises 13 residues.

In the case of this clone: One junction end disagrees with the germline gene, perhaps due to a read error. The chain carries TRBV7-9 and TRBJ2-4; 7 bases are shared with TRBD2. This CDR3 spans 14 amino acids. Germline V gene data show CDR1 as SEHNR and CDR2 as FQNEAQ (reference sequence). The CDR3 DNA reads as TGTTCCAGCAGCCCATCCGGGGGGAAAAACATTCAGTACTTC. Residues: CSSSPSGGKNIQYF.

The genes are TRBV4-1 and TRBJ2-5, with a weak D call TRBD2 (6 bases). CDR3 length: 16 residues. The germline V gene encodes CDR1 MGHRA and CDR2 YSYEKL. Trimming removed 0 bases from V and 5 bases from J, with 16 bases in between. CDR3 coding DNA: TGCGCCAGCAGCCAAGAAAGGATCCGCGGGGCGGAGACCCAGTACTTC. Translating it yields CASSQERIRGAETQYF.

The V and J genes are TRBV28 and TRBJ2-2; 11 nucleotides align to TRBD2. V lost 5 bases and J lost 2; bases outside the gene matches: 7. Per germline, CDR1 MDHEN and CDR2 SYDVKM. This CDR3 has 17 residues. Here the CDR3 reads CASSLLAGGGNTGELFF. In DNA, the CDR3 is TGTGCCAGCAGTCTTCTAGCGGGAGGCGGAAACACCGGGGAGCTGTTTTTT. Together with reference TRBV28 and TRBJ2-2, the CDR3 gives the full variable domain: DVKVTQSSRYLVKRTGEKVFLECVQDMDHENMFWYRQDPGLGLRLIYFSYDVKMKEKGDIPEGYSVSREKKERFSLILESASTNQTSMYLCASSLLAGGGNTGELFFGEGSRLTVL.

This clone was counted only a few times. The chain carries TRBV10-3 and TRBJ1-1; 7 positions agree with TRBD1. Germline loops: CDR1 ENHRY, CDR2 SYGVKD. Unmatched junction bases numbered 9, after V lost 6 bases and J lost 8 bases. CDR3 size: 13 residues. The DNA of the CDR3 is TGTGCCATCAGAAAAGACAGGGTGGGAGAAGCTTTCTTT. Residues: CAIRKDRVGEAFF.

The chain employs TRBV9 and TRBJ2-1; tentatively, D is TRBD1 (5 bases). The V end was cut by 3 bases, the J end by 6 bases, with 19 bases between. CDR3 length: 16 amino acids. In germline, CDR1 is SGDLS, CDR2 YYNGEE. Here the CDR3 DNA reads TGTGCCAGCAGCGAAAGGGGTCGCCCTGAAGTCAATGAGCAGTTCTTC. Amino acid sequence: CASSERGRPEVNEQFF.

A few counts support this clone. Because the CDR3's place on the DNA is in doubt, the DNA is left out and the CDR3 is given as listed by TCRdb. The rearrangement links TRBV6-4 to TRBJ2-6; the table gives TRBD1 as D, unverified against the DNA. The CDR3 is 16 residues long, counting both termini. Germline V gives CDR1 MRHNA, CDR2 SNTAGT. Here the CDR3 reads CASSSSTGSGANVLTF.

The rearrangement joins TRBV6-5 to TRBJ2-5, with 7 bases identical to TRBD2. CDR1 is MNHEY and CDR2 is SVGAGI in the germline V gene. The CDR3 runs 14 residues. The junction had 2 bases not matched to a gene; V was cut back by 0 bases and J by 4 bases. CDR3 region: CASSYSGLPETQYF. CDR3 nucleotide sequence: TGTGCCAGCAGTTACTCGGGACTACCAGAGACCCAGTACTTC.